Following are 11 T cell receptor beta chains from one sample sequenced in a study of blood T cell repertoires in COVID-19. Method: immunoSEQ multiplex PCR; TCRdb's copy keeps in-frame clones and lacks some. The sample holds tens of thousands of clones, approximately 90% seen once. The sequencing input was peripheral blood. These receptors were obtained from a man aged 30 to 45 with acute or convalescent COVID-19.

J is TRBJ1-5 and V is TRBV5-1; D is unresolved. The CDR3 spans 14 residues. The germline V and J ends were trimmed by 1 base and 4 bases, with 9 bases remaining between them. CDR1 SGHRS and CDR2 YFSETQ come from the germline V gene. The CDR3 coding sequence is TGCGCCAGCAGCTTGTTGGGAGGGAATCAGCCCCAGCATTTT. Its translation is CASSLLGGNQPQHF.

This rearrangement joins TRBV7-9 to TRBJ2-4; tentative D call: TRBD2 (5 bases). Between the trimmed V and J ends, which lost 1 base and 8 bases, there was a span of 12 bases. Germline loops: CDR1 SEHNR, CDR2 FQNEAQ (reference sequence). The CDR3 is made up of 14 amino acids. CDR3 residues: CASSLGLAGDIQYF. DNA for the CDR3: TGTGCCAGCAGCTTAGGGTTGGCCGGGGACATTCAGTACTTC.

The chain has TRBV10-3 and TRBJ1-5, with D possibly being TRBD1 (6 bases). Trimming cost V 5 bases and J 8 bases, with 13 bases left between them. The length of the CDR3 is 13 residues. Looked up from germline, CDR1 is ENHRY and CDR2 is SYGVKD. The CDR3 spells CAISQTGSEPQHF. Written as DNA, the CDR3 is TGTGCCATCAGTCAAACAGGGTCCGAGCCCCAGCATTTT.

The CDR3 here is CASSPRIRQENTEAFF. In DNA form, the CDR3 reads TGTGCCAGCTCACCACGTATCAGACAGGAGAACACTGAAGCTTTCTTT. The chain is built from TRBV18 and TRBJ1-1; a possible D gene is TRBD1 (6 bases). Trimming took 1 base from V and 1 from J, leaving 13 bases between them. Germline V gene data show CDR1 as KGHSH and CDR2 as LQKENI. The CDR3 has 16 residues.

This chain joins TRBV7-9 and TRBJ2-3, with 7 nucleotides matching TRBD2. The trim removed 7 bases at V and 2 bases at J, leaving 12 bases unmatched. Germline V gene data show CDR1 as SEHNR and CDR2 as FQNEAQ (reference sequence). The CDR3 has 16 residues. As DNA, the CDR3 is TGTGCCAGCAATGTCGGCGGCGGGAGCCCCACAGATACGCAGTATTTT. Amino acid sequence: CASNVGGGSPTDTQYF.

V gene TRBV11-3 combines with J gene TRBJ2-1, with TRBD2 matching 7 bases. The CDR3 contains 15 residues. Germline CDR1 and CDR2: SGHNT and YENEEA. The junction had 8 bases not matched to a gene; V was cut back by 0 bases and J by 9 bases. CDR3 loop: CASSLEGLGAGEQFF. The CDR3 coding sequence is TGTGCCAGCAGCTTAGAAGGACTAGGGGCTGGTGAGCAGTTCTTC.

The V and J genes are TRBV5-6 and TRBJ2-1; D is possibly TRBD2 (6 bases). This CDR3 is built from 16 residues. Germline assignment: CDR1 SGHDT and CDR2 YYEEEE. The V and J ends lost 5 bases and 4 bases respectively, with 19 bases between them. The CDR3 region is CASRWGPGLTYNEQFF. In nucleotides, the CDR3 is TGTGCCAGCAGGTGGGGACCGGGACTCACTTACAATGAGCAGTTCTTC.

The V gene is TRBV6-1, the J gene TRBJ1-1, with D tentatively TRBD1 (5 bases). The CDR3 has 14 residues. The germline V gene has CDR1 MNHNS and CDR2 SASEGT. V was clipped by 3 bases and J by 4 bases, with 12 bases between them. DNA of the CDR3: TGTGCCAGCAGTGATTGGCAGGGCACCACTGAAGCTTTCTTT. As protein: CASSDWQGTTEAFF.

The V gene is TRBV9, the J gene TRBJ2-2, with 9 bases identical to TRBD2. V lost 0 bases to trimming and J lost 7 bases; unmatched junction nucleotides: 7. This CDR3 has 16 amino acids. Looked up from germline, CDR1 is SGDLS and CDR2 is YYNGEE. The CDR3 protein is CASSVGVAGAGGELFF. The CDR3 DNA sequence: TGTGCCAGCAGCGTAGGAGTAGCGGGAGCCGGCGGGGAGCTGTTTTTT.

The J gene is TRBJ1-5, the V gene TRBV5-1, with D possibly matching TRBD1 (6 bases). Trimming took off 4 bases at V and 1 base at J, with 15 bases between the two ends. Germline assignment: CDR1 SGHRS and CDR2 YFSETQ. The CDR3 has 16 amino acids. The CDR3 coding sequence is TGCGCCAGCAGCAAACCTTACAGGGCCAGCAATCAGCCCCAGCATTTT. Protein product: CASSKPYRASNQPQHF.

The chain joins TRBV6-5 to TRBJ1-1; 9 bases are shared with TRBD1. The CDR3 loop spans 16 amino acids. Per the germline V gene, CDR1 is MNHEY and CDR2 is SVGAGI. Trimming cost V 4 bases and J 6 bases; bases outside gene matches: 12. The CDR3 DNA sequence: TGTGCCAGCAGTTCTCCGCTGGGGACAGGGCTCCCTGAAGCTTTCTTT. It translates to CASSSPLGTGLPEAFF.